Listed here are 20 T cell receptor beta chains from one sample, sequenced in a study of cytomegalovirus exposure and HLA in healthy donors. The PCR contained 60 Vbeta and 13 Jbeta primers. Using immunoSEQ multiplex PCR, the repertoire was profiled, and TCRdb retains in-frame clones only, with some absent. The data hold about 140,000 clones, with more than 60% observed a single time. The source material was PBMCs. All receptors come from a male donor in good health and CMV-seronegative.

The chain couples TRBV2 to TRBJ2-5; 7 positions agree with TRBD2. After removal of 2 bases from V and 3 bases from J, the junction contained 9 bases not matched to a gene. The CDR3 totals 16 residues. CDR1 is SNHLY and CDR2 is FYNNEI in the germline V gene. This CDR3 reads CASSEWGTGGKETQYF. The CDR3 DNA follows: TGTGCCAGCAGTGAATGGGGCACCGGGGGGAAAGAGACCCAGTACTTC.

This clone was detected only once. This sequence joins TRBV25-1 and TRBJ1-5; D unresolved. There are 14 residues in the CDR3. The germline CDR1 and CDR2 sequences are MGHDK and SYGVNS. V lost 3 bases and J 0 bases, leaving 6 bases between the germline ends. CDR3 sequence reads: CASSDSGSNQPQHF. DNA of the CDR3: TGTGCCAGCAGTGATTCAGGTAGCAATCAGCCCCAGCATTTT.

The chain is built from TRBV6-5 and TRBJ1-5, with D perhaps matching TRBD1 (5 bases). In germline, CDR1 is MNHEY, CDR2 SVGAGI. With 9 bases removed from V and 4 bases from J, the gap between germline ends came to 10 bases. The CDR3 sequence is 12 residues long. This CDR3 reads CARVGANQPQHF. CDR3 DNA sequence: TGTGCCAGGGTAGGGGCTAATCAGCCCCAGCATTTT.

The chain recombines TRBV5-1 with TRBJ2-4; TRBD2 is a possible D gene (6 bases). Trimming left V 0 bases short and J 1 base short, with 29 bases between. The germline V gene has CDR1 SGHRS and CDR2 YFSETQ. The CDR3 consists of 22 residues. The CDR3 DNA reads TGCGCCAGCAGCTTGGCCACCTGGTCGGGTGGGGATTCTAGCGTCGCCAAAAACATTCAGTACTTC. Its protein product is CASSLATWSGGDSSVAKNIQYF. Combining the CDR3 with reference TRBV5-1 and TRBJ2-4 gives the whole variable domain KAGVTQTPRYLIKTRGQQVTLSCSPISGHRSVSWYQQTPGQGLQFLFEYFSETQRNKGNFPGRFSGRQFSNSRSEMNVSTLELGDSALYLCASSLATWSGGDSSVAKNIQYFGAGTRLSVL.

V usage is TRBV5-6 and J usage is TRBJ1-5, with D tentatively TRBD1 (5 bases). The germline V gene encodes CDR1 SGHDT and CDR2 YYEEEE. The germline V and J ends were trimmed by 0 bases and 8 bases, with 9 bases remaining between them. The CDR3 consists of 13 residues. The CDR3 reads CASSLEGSKPQHF. The CDR3 region has the DNA TGTGCCAGCAGCTTGGAGGGGTCGAAGCCCCAGCATTTT.

This clone appeared a few times. The chain is built from TRBV19 and TRBJ2-1, with 8 bases fitting TRBD1. Trimming took 3 bases from V and 8 from J; bases not matched to a gene: 6. The CDR3 has 14 residues. CDR1 is LNHDA and CDR2 is SQIVND in the germline V gene (reference sequence). CDR3 residues: CASSIRMTGDEQFF. The CDR3 DNA sequence: TGTGCCAGTAGTATCCGAATGACAGGGGATGAGCAGTTCTTC.

CDR3 bases: TGTGCCAGCAGTGGCCCCCAGGCATACTACGAGCAGTACTTC. Translation: CASSGPQAYYEQYF. This chain connects TRBV28 to TRBJ2-7; D is undetermined. The CDR3 covers 14 residues. The V gene's germline CDR1 is MDHEN and CDR2 SYDVKM. V was pared by 5 bases and J by 3 bases, with 14 bases between.

The CDR3 region is CASSGTSGGWNEQFF. In nucleotides, the CDR3 is TGTGCCAGCAGTGGGACGAGTGGAGGGTGGAATGAGCAGTTCTTC. The chain has TRBV25-1 and TRBJ2-1, with D possibly TRBD2 on 6 matching bases. The ends were cut back, 4 bases at V and 7 bases at J, with 17 bases in the middle. Germline CDR1 MGHDK, CDR2 SYGVNS. The CDR3 contains 15 residues.

Concerning this clone itself: A read error may produce the germline difference seen at one junction end. This CDR3 is CASSVGLAGGPPIF. The CDR3 DNA reads as TGTGCCAGTAGTGTCGGACTAGCGGGGGGGCCTCCAATCTTC. This chain uses TRBV19 with TRBJ2-1; the match to TRBD2 covers 15 bases. The CDR3 totals 14 residues. In germline, CDR1 is LNHDA, CDR2 SQIVND (reference sequence).

V is TRBV15 and J is TRBJ2-7, with TRBD1 as a possible D gene (5 bases). The V gene lost 1 base and the J gene lost 3 bases, with 16 bases spanning the gap. The germline gives CDR1 LNHNV, CDR2 YYDKDF (reference sequence). This CDR3 comprises 16 residues. CDR3 nucleotide sequence: TGTGCCACCAGCAGAGGGGGCCTAAGGTGGGGCTACGAGCAGTACTTC. Amino acids: CATSRGGLRWGYEQYF.

The V and J genes are TRBV5-1 and TRBJ1-1, with 10 bases aligning to TRBD1. CDR1 and CDR2 (germline): SGHRS, YFSETQ. The CDR3 length is 16 residues. Losses at the gene ends were 0 bases for V and 3 bases for J; bases not matched to a gene: 5. Here the CDR3 reads CASSLGTGGSDTEAFF. Written as DNA, the CDR3 is TGCGCCAGCAGCTTGGGGACAGGGGGTTCGGACACTGAAGCTTTCTTT.

The chain's CDR3 is CASSPTGTGYTEAFF. In nucleotides, the CDR3 is TGTGCCAGCAGTCCAACCGGGACAGGGTATACTGAAGCTTTCTTT. This chain joins TRBV27 and TRBJ1-1, with 9 bases identical to TRBD1. Trimming cost V 5 bases and J 5 bases; bases outside gene matches: 9. Germline V CDR1 and CDR2: MNHEY, SMNVEV (reference sequence). The CDR3 spans 15 residues.

The V and J genes are TRBV18 and TRBJ2-3; 7 bases align to TRBD1. CDR3 size: 16 residues. Germline trimming cut 5 bases from V and 2 bases from J; bases unmatched to any gene: 10. Germline CDR1 KGHSH, CDR2 LQKENI. CDR3 amino acids: CASSSRQGPHTDTQYF. For the CDR3, the DNA is TGTGCCAGCTCATCGCGACAGGGCCCCCACACAGATACGCAGTATTTT.

Notes on this clone: Its ends do not fully match the called genes, so a read error is possible. The chain couples TRBV7-7 to TRBJ2-5; 14 bases are shared with TRBD2. Looked up from germline, CDR1 is SSHAT and CDR2 is FNYEAQ (reference sequence). The CDR3 length is 17 residues. CDR3 protein: CASSLEGGTSGGETQYF. DNA for the CDR3: TGTGCTAGCAGCTTAGAGGGGGGGACTAGCGGGGGAGAGACCCAGTACTTC.

This clone turned up a few times. J is TRBJ1-2 and V is TRBV6-5; tentatively, D is TRBD1 (5 bases). V lost 6 bases, J lost 3 bases, and 11 bases lay in between. Germline V lookup: CDR1 MNHEY, CDR2 SVGAGI. The CDR3 spans 13 residues. The CDR3 spells CASSSGNYYGYTF. The CDR3, as DNA: TGTGCCAGCAGCTCAGGGAACTACTATGGCTACACCTTC.

The J gene is TRBJ2-1, the V gene TRBV9, with 7 bases that match TRBD2. Looked up from germline, CDR1 is SGDLS and CDR2 is YYNGEE. Trimming cost V 7 bases and J 3 bases; bases outside gene matches: 7. The CDR3 is 14 amino acids. CDR3 sequence reads: CASGMGGGYNEQFF. As DNA, the CDR3 is TGTGCCAGCGGCATGGGGGGGGGCTACAATGAGCAGTTCTTC.

This chain joins TRBV28 and TRBJ1-4; 10 bases are shared with TRBD1. Trimming at V came to 6 bases and at J to 8 bases, leaving 9 bases not matched to a gene. The CDR3 consists of 15 residues. CDR1 is MDHEN and CDR2 is SYDVKM in the germline V gene. Here the CDR3 DNA reads TGTGCCAGCAGCCGAGGGGGGACAGGGGAGGAAAAACTGTTTTTT. This codes for CASSRGGTGEEKLFF.

The chain combines TRBV6-6 with TRBJ2-5; TRBD1 agrees at 9 bases. V was pared by 5 bases and J by 2 bases, with 6 bases of the junction left unmatched. The CDR3 has 15 residues. Germline values: CDR1 MNHNY, CDR2 SVGAGI (reference sequence). The CDR3 is CASSNNRGHQETQYF. In DNA, the CDR3 is TGTGCCAGCAGTAACAACAGGGGGCATCAAGAGACCCAGTACTTC.

The chain employs TRBV29-1 and TRBJ2-7; 8 positions match TRBD2. This CDR3 spans 16 amino acids. CDR1 is SQVTM and CDR2 is ANQGSEA in the germline V gene. V dropped 4 bases and J dropped 6; count of bases not matched to a gene: 17. Here the CDR3 DNA reads TGCAGCGTTGTAGGGGACGGGGGGGCCATGGTAAGCGAGCAGTACTTC. Translating gives CSVVGDGGAMVSEQYF.

The genes are TRBV7-3 and TRBJ2-3; 8 nucleotides match TRBD2. The V gene end was trimmed by 5 bases and the J gene end by 5 bases; junction bases not matched to a gene: 12. Germline values: CDR1 SGHTA, CDR2 FQGTGA. The CDR3 extends over 16 amino acids. This CDR3 reads CASSRSGGGSGDTQYF. The CDR3 bases are TGTGCCAGCAGCCGTTCGGGGGGGGGATCAGGAGATACGCAGTATTTT.